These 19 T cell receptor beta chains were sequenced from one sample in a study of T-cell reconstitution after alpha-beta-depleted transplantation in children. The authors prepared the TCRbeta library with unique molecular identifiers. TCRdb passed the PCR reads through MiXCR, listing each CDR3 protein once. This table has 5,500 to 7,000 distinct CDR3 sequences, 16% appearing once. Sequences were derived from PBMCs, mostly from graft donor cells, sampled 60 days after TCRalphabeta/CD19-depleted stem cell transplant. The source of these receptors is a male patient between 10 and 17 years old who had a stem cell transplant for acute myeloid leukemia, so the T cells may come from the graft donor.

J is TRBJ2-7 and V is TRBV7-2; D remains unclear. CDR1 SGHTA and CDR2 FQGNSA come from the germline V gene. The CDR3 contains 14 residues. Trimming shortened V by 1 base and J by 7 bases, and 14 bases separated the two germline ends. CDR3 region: CASSLVLALGEQYF. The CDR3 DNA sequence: TGTGCCAGCAGCTTAGTCTTGGCTTTAGGGGAGCAGTACTTC.

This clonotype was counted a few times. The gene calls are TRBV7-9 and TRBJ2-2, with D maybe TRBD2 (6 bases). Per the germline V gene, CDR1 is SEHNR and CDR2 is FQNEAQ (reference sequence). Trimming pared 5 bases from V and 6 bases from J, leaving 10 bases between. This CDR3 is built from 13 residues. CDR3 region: CASSPRLAGELFF. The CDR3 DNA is TGTGCCAGCAGCCCTAGACTAGCCGGGGAGCTGTTTTTT.

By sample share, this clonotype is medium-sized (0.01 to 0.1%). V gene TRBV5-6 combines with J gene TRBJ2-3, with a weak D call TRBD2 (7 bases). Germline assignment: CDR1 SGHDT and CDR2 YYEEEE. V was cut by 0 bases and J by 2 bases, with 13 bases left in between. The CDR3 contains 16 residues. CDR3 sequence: CASSLAGEGPTDTQYF. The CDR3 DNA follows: TGTGCCAGCAGCTTGGCAGGGGAGGGACCCACAGATACGCAGTATTTT.

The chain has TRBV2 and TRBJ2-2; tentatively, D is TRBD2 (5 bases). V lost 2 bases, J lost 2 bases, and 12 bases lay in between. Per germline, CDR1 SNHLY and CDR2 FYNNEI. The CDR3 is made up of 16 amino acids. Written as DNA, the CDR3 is TGTGCCAGCAGTGAAATGGAGGCCCTAAACACCGGGGAGCTGTTTTTT. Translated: CASSEMEALNTGELFF. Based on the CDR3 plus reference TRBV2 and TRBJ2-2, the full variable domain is EPEVTQTPSHQVTQMGQEVILRCVPISNHLYFYWYRQILGQKVEFLVSFYNNEISEKSEIFDDQFSVERPDGSNFTLKIRSTKLEDSAMYFCASSEMEALNTGELFFGEGSRLTVL.

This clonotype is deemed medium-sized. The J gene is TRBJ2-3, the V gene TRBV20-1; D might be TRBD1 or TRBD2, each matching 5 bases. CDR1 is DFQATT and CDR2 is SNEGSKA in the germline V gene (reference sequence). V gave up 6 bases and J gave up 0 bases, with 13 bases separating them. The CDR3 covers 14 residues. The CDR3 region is CSAEGRTSTDTQYF. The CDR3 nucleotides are TGCAGTGCCGAGGGGAGAACTAGCACAGATACGCAGTATTTT.

The CDR3 is CASTQYDSPLHF. The CDR3 DNA reads as TGTGCCAGCACCCAGTATGATTCACCCCTCCACTTT. The rearrangement joins TRBV28 to TRBJ1-6, with D unclear. Germline assignment: CDR1 MDHEN and CDR2 SYDVKM. V was cut by 7 bases and J by 8 bases, with 9 bases left in between. The length of the CDR3 is 12 residues.

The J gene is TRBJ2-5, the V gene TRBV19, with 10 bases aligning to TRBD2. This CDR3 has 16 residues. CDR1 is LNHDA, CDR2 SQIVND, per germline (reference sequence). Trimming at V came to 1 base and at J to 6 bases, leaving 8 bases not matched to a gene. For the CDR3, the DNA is TGTGCCAGTAGTATAGCGGCTAGCGGGAGCGAACAGACCCAGTACTTC. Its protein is CASSIAASGSEQTQYF.

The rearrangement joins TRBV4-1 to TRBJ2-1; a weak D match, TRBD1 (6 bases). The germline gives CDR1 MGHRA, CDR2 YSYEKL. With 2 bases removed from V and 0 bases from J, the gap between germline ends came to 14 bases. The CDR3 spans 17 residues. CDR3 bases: TGCGCCAGCAGCCAAACCCCGACAGGAAGCTCCTACAATGAGCAGTTCTTC. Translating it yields CASSQTPTGSSYNEQFF.

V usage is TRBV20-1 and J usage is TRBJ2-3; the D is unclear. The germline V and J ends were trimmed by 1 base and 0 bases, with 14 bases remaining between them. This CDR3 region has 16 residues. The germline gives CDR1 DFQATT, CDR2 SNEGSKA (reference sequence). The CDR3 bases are TGCAGTGCTAGAGGAGGCACCCAACCTAGCACAGATACGCAGTATTTT. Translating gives CSARGGTQPSTDTQYF.

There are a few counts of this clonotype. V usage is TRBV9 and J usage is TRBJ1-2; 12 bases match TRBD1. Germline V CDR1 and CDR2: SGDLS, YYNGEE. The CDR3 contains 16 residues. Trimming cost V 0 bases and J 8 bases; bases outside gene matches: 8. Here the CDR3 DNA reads TGTGCCAGCAGCGTAGTCCCCGGGACAGGGGGCGCGGGCTACACCTTC. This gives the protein CASSVVPGTGGAGYTF.

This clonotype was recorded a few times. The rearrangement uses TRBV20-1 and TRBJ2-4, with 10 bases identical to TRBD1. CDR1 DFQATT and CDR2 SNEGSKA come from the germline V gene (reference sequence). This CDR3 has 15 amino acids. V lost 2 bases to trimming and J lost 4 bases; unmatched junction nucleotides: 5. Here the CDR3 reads CSARYPGQGKNIQYF. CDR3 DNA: TGCAGTGCTAGATACCCGGGACAGGGGAAAAACATTCAGTACTTC.

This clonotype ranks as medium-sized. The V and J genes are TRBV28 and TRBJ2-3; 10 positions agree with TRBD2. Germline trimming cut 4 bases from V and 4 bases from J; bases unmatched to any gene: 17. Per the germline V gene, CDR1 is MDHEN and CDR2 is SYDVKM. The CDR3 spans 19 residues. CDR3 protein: CASSSSVLAGVGVADTQYF. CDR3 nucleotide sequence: TGTGCCAGCAGTTCCTCAGTGCTAGCGGGAGTTGGTGTAGCAGATACGCAGTATTTT.

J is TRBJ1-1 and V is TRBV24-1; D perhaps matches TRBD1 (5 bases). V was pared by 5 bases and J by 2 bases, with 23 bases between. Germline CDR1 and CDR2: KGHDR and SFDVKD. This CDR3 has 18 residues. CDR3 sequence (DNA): TGTGCCACCAGTGCCCCCCGGGACTCAACATGGGCCAACACTGAAGCTTTCTTT. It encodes CATSAPRDSTWANTEAFF.

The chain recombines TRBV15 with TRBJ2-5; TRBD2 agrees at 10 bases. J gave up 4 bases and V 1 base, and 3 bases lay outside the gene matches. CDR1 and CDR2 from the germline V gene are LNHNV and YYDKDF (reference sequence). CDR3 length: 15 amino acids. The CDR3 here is CATSRAPSGRETQYF. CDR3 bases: TGTGCCACCAGCAGAGCCCCTAGCGGGAGAGAGACCCAGTACTTC.

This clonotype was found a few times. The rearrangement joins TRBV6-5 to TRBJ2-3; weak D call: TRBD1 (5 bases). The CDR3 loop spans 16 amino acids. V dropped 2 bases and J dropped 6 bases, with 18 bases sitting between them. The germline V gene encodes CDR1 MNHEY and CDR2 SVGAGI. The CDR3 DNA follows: TGTGCCAGCAGTTACAGGGGCCTCGTTCATGGGGATACGCAGTATTTT. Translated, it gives CASSYRGLVHGDTQYF.

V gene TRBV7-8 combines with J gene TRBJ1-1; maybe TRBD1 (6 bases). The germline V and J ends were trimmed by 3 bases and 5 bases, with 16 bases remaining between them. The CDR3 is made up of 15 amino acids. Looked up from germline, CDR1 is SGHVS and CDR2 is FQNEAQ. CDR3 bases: TGTGCCAGCAGCTTGACAGGCCCTAGGGGGACTGAAGCTTTCTTT. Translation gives CASSLTGPRGTEAFF.

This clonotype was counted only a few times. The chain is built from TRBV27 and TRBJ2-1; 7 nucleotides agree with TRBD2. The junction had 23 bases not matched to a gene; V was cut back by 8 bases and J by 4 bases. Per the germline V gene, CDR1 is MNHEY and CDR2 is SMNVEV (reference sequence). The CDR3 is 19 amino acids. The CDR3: CASRHLAASLEGRYNEQFF. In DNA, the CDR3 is TGTGCCAGCCGTCATCTAGCGGCCTCTCTCGAAGGGCGTTACAATGAGCAGTTCTTC.

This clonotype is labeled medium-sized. The chain's CDR3 is CSVEAQGSEQYF. CDR3 in DNA: TGCAGCGTTGAAGCCCAGGGGTCCGAGCAGTACTTC. The chain carries TRBV29-1 and TRBJ2-7; tentative D call: TRBD1 (6 bases). From germline, CDR1 is SQVTM and CDR2 ANQGSEA. Trimming removed 1 base at V and 6 bases at J, with 10 bases between. CDR3 length equals 12 residues.

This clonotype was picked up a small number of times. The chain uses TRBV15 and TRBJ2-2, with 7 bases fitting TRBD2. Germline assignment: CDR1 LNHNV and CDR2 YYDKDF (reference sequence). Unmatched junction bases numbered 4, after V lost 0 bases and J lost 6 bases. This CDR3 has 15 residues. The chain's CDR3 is CATSRDWGGAGELFF. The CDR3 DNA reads TGTGCCACCAGCAGAGATTGGGGGGGGGCCGGGGAGCTGTTTTTT. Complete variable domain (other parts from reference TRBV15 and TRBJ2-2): DAMVIQNPRYQVTQFGKPVTLSCSQTLNHNVMYWYQQKSSQAPKLLFHYYDKDFNNEADTPDNFQSRRPNTSFCFLDIRSPGLGDTAMYLCATSRDWGGAGELFFGEGSRLTVL.